Listed below are T cell receptor beta chains from one sample, sequenced in a study of control samples from healthy donors and cancer patients. TCRdb's table, derived via immunoSEQ multiplex PCR, lists solely in-frame clones and lacks some. The table shows approximately 100,000 clones, with 85% to 90% occurring only once. Material for sequencing was blood. Receptors were obtained from a man younger than 40 in good health. Each CDR3 is given with its conserved first and last residue. The order of the fields is CDR3 DNA, CDR3 protein, clone size, D gene, V gene, J gene. The D gene is left open where the match is weak. Clone size appears in some rows only: once, few, many, or a class for an expanded clone.

DNA: TGTGCCTGGAGTGTCTTGGGGGGGGATGGCTACACCTTC
CDR3: CAWSVLGGDGYTF
size: -
D: -
V: TRBV30
J: TRBJ1-2

DNA: TGTGCCAGCAAGGCAGTAAACTACAATGAGCAGTTCTTC
CDR3: CASKAVNYNEQFF
size: -
D: -
V: TRBV2
J: TRBJ2-1

DNA: TGTGCTGGGAGGGGGCCGGGTGGCTACACCTTC
CDR3: CAGRGPGGYTF
size: -
D: TRBD1
V: TRBV30
J: TRBJ1-2

DNA: TGTGCCAGTAGTATTATGGGGGGACAGCCCCAGCATTTT
CDR3: CASSIMGGQPQHF
size: few
D: -
V: TRBV19
J: TRBJ1-5

DNA: TGTGCCAGCAGCCTTACGTCCGGGACTAGCGGGATTTCCACCTACGAGCAGTACTTC
CDR3: CASSLTSGTSGISTYEQYF
size: -
D: TRBD2
V: TRBV9
J: TRBJ2-7

DNA: TGTGCCAGCAGCTTTCTTGGAGAGGGGGCGGCCCAAGAGACCCAGTACTTC
CDR3: CASSFLGEGAAQETQYF
size: -
D: TRBD1
V: TRBV13
J: TRBJ2-5

DNA: TGTGCCAGCAGAGGACAGTTCGGCTCACCCCTCCACTTT
CDR3: CASRGQFGSPLHF
size: -
D: -
V: TRBV5-4
J: TRBJ1-6

DNA: TGTGCCAGCAGTCCCTTGGGCGACACTGAAGCTTTCTTT
CDR3: CASSPLGDTEAFF
size: -
D: -
V: TRBV12-3/TRBV12-4
J: TRBJ1-1

DNA: TGTGCCAGCAGACCCAGAAACAGGGACAATCAGCCCCAGCATTTT
CDR3: CASRPRNRDNQPQHF
size: -
D: -
V: TRBV2
J: TRBJ1-5

DNA: TGTGCCAGCTGCGGCCCAAATTCACCCCTCCACTTT
CDR3: CASCGPNSPLHF
size: once
D: -
V: TRBV28
J: TRBJ1-6

DNA: TGTGCCAGCAGGGACAGGGGCGACTATGGCTACACCTTC
CDR3: CASRDRGDYGYTF
size: -
D: TRBD1
V: TRBV27
J: TRBJ1-2

DNA: TGTGCCAGCAGTCCTAGGACAGGATCCTTCTCTGGAAACACCATATATTTT
CDR3: CASSPRTGSFSGNTIYF
size: -
D: TRBD1
V: TRBV2
J: TRBJ1-3

DNA: TGTGCCGGTCGGACAGGAAAGAACACTGAAGCTTTCTTT
CDR3: CAGRTGKNTEAFF
size: few
D: TRBD1
V: TRBV7-9
J: TRBJ1-1

DNA: TGTGCCAGCAGCTCCCACGGTGGAGGGATTGAAAAACTGTTTTTT
CDR3: CASSSHGGGIEKLFF
size: -
D: -
V: TRBV11-2
J: TRBJ1-4

DNA: TGCAGTGCTAGAGGGACAGAAAAACTGTTTTTT
CDR3: CSARGTEKLFF
size: -
D: -
V: TRBV20-1
J: TRBJ1-4

DNA: TGTGCCAGCAGCTTGGTGGGGGCCATACGCACAGATACGCAGTATTTT
CDR3: CASSLVGAIRTDTQYF
size: once
D: -
V: TRBV5-8
J: TRBJ2-3

DNA: TGTGCCAGCAGTTACAGGGATGGAAGGGGCTACACCTTC
CDR3: CASSYRDGRGYTF
size: -
D: -
V: TRBV25-1
J: TRBJ1-2

DNA: TGTGCCAGCAGCTTAGGGTATCGGGGTGAAGCTTTCTTT
CDR3: CASSLGYRGEAFF
size: -
D: -
V: TRBV7-9
J: TRBJ1-1

DNA: TGTGCCAGTAGTATAGGCCCCGCCACCTACGAGCAGTACTTC
CDR3: CASSIGPATYEQYF
size: once
D: -
V: TRBV19
J: TRBJ2-7

DNA: TGCGCCAGCAGCCATCCGACAGGCTCTGGAAACACCATATATTTT
CDR3: CASSHPTGSGNTIYF
size: once
D: -
V: TRBV4-1
J: TRBJ1-3

DNA: TGTGCCAGCAGCCAAGATCAGGGGGCGCGCGGCTACACCTTC
CDR3: CASSQDQGARGYTF
size: -
D: TRBD1
V: TRBV5-6
J: TRBJ1-2

DNA: TGTGCCAGCAGCCAAAGCTTGACAGGGTTTAGTGCACCCCTCCACTTT
CDR3: CASSQSLTGFSAPLHF
size: -
D: TRBD1
V: TRBV3-1/TRBV3-2
J: TRBJ1-6

DNA: TGCGCCAGCAGCCAAGATGTCTTTGGGTTTGGGGGGGCCAACGTCCTGACTTTC
CDR3: CASSQDVFGFGGANVLTF
size: -
D: -
V: TRBV4-1
J: TRBJ2-6

DNA: TGTGCCAGCAGTCTACAGGGGTTTGAAGCTTTCTTT
CDR3: CASSLQGFEAFF
size: -
D: TRBD1
V: TRBV2
J: TRBJ1-1

DNA: TGTGCCAGCATCGGGACTGAAGCTTTCTTT
CDR3: CASIGTEAFF
size: once
D: -
V: TRBV27
J: TRBJ1-1

DNA: TGTGCCAGCAGTTACGTTGAGGCTGAAGCTTTCTTT
CDR3: CASSYVEAEAFF
size: -
D: -
V: TRBV6-2/TRBV6-3
J: TRBJ1-1

DNA: TGTGCCAGCAGCTCACAGCGAGGCTCCTACAATGAGCAGTTCTTC
CDR3: CASSSQRGSYNEQFF
size: -
D: -
V: TRBV11-2
J: TRBJ2-1

DNA: TGCGCCAGCAGCCAAGCCTCCGGGACCCTGGGAGATACGCAGTATTTT
CDR3: CASSQASGTLGDTQYF
size: -
D: -
V: TRBV4-3
J: TRBJ2-3

DNA: TGCGCCAGTCGGACAGGGAGGAACACCGGGGAGCTGTTTTTT
CDR3: CASRTGRNTGELFF
size: -
D: TRBD1
V: TRBV4-3
J: TRBJ2-2

DNA: TGTGCCAGTAGTATAGATGGGGGCACAGATACGCAGTATTTT
CDR3: CASSIDGGTDTQYF
size: -
D: -
V: TRBV19
J: TRBJ2-3

DNA: TGTGCCAGCAGCTCCATAACTACTAGCGGGAGCGAGACCCAGTACTTC
CDR3: CASSSITTSGSETQYF
size: -
D: TRBD2
V: TRBV11-2
J: TRBJ2-5

DNA: TGTGCCAGCAGTTCGCAGCCGAAGGAGCAGTACTTC
CDR3: CASSSQPKEQYF
size: -
D: -
V: TRBV12-3/TRBV12-4
J: TRBJ2-7

DNA: TGTGCCAGCAGCTTAGAGGGGAATATGGGCAATCAGCCCCAGCATTTT
CDR3: CASSLEGNMGNQPQHF
size: few
D: -
V: TRBV7-9
J: TRBJ1-5

DNA: TGCAGTGCTAGTGACTTGAGCTCCTACAATGAGCAGTTCTTC
CDR3: CSASDLSSYNEQFF
size: -
D: -
V: TRBV20-1
J: TRBJ2-1

DNA: TGTGCCAGTATGGCGGTACAGGGACGGGGGCAGCCCCAGCATTTT
CDR3: CASMAVQGRGQPQHF
size: few
D: -
V: TRBV19
J: TRBJ1-5

DNA: TGTGCCAGCTATAGGGGGGGTGACACTGAAGCTTTCTTT
CDR3: CASYRGGDTEAFF
size: -
D: -
V: TRBV12-3/TRBV12-4
J: TRBJ1-1